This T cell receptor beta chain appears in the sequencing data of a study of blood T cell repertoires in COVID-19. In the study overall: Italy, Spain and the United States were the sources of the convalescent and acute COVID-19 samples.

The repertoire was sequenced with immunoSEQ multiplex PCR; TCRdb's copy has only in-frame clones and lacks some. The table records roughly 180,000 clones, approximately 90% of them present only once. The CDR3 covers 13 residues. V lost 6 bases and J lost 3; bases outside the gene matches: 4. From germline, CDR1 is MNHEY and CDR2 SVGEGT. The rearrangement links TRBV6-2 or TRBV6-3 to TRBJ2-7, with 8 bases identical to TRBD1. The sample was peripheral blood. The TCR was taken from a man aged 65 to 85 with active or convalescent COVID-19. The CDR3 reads CASSTTGVYEQYF. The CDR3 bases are TGTGCCAGCAGCACGACAGGGGTCTACGAGCAGTACTTC.